This T cell receptor beta chain was documented in a study of blood T cell repertoires in COVID-19. Study information: There were acute and convalescent COVID-19 samples, and they came from the United States, Italy and Spain.

V shed 6 bases, J shed 5 bases, and the junction held 9 bases outside the gene matches. CDR3 size: 15 residues. Germline V gives CDR1 SGHKS, CDR2 YYEKEE (reference sequence). Profiled with immunoSEQ multiplex PCR; TCRdb holds only in-frame clones, not every one. The sample comprises approximately 130,000 clones, around 63% of which are singletons, and about 2.2% rests with the top ten. This chain uses TRBV5-5 with TRBJ2-5; 11 bases fit TRBD1. The sequence was obtained from a woman between 65 and 79 years old with acute or convalescent COVID-19. Material for sequencing was peripheral blood. Here the CDR3 DNA reads TGTGCCAGCACCCCATTGGGACAGGGGGGGGAGACCCAGTACTTC. Its translation is CASTPLGQGGETQYF.